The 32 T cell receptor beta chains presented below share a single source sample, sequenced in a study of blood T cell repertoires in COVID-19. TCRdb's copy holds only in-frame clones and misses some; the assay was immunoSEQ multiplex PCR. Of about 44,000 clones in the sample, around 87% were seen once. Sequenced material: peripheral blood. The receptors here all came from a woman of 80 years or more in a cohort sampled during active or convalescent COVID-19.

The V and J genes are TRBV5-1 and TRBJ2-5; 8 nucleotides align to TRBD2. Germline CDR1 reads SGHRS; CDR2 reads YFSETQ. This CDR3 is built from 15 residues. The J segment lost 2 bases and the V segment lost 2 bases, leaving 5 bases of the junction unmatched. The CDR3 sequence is CASSLAGAPQETQYF. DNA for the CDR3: TGCGCCAGCAGCTTAGCGGGGGCGCCTCAAGAGACCCAGTACTTC.

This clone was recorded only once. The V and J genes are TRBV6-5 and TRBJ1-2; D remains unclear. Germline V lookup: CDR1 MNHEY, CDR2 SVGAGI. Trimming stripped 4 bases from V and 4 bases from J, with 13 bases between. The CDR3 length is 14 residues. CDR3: CASSSRPGGYGYTF. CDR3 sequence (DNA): TGTGCCAGCAGTTCCCGTCCGGGAGGCTATGGCTACACCTTC.

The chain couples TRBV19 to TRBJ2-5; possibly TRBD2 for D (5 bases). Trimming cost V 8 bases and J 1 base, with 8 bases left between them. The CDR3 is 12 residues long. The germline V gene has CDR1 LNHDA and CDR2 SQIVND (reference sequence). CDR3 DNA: TGTGCCAGTCGAGGGAGCCAAGAGACCCAGTACTTC. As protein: CASRGSQETQYF.

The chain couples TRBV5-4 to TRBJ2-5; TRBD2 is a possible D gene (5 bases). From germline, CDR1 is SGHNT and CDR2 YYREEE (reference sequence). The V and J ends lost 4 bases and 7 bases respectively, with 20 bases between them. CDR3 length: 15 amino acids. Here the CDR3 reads CASSDATSLSGTQYF. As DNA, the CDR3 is TGTGCCAGCAGCGACGCTACTAGTTTAAGCGGGACCCAGTACTTC.

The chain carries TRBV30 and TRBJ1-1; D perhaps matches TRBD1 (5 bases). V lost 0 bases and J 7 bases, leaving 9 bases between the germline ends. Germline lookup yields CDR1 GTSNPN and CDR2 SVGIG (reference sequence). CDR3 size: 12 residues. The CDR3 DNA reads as TGTGCCTGGAGTGTAGGGGTAGTTGAAGCTTTCTTT. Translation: CAWSVGVVEAFF.

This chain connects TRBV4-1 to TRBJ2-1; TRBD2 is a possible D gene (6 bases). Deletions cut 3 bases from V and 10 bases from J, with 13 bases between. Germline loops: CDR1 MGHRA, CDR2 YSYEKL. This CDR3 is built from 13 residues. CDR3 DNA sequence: TGCGCCAGCAGCCACGCGGGATTCGCGGAGCAGTTCTTC. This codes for CASSHAGFAEQFF.

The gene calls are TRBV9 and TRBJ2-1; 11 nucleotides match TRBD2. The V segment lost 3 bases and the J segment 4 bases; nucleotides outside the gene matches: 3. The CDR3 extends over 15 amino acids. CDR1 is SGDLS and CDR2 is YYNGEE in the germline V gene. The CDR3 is CASSATSGGYNEQFF. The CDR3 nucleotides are TGTGCCAGCAGCGCCACTAGCGGGGGATACAATGAGCAGTTCTTC.

CDR3 DNA: TGCGCCAGCAGCCACCTTCGGGGGGACGACACAGATACGCAGTATTTT. It codes for CASSHLRGDDTDTQYF. This chain uses TRBV5-1 with TRBJ2-3; 7 bases map to TRBD2. Germline V gene lookup returns CDR1 SGHRS and CDR2 YFSETQ. V was clipped by 4 bases and J by 2 bases; unmatched bases: 10. The CDR3 consists of 16 residues.

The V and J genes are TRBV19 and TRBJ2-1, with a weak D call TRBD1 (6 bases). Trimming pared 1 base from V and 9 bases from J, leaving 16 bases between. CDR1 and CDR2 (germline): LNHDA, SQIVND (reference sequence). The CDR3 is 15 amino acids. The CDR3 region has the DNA TGTGCCAGTAGTATAGGTCGAACAGGGCAAAGTGAGCAGTTCTTC. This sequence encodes CASSIGRTGQSEQFF.

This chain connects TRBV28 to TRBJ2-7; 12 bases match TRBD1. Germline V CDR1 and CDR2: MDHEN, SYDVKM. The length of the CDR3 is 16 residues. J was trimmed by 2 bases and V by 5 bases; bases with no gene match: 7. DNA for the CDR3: TGTGCCAGCAGTACCCCGGGACAGGGGGCGCCCTACGAGCAGTACTTC. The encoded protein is CASSTPGQGAPYEQYF.

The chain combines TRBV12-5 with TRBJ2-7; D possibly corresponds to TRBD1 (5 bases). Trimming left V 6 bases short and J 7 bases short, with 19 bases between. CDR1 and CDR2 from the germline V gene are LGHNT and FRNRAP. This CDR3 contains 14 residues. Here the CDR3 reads CASGDPDRSREQYF. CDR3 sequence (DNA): TGTGCTAGTGGGGACCCCGACAGATCGAGGGAGCAGTACTTC. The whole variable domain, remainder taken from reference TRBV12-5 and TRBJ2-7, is DARVTQTPRHKVTEMGQEVTMRCQPILGHNTVFWYRQTMMQGLELLAYFRNRAPLDDSGMPKDRFSAEMPDATLATLKIQPSEPRDSAVYFCASGDPDRSREQYFGPGTRLTVT.

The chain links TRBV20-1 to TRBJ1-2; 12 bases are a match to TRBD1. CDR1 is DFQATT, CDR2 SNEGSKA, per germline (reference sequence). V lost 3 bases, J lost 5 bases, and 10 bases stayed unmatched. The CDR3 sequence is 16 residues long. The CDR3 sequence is CSASQPGQGAIYGYTF. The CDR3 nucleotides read TGCAGTGCTAGTCAACCGGGACAGGGGGCGATATATGGCTACACCTTC.

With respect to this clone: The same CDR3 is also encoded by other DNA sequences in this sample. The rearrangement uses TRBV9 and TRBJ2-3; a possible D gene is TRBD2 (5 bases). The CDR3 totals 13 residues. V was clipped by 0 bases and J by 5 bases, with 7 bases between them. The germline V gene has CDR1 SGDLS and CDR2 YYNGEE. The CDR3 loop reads CASSVGERDTQYF. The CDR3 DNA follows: TGTGCCAGCAGCGTAGGGGAGCGAGATACGCAGTATTTT.

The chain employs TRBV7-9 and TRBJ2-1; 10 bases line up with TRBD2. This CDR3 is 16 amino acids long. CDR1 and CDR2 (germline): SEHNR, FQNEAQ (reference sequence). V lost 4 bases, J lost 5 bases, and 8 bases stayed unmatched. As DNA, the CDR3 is TGTGCCAGCAGCTCTCTCCTAGCGGGAGATAACAATGAGCAGTTCTTC. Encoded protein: CASSSLLAGDNNEQFF.

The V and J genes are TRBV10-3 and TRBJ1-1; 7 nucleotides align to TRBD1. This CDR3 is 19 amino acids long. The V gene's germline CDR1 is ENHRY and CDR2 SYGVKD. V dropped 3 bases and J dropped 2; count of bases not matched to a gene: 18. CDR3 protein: CAISDTTNRGARKNTEAFF. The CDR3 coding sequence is TGTGCCATCAGTGACACTACAAACAGGGGAGCGAGAAAAAACACTGAAGCTTTCTTT.

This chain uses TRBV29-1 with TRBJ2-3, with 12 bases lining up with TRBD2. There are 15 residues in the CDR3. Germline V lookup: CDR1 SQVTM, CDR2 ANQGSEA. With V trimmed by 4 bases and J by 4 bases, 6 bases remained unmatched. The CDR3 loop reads CSVGASGGAADTQYF. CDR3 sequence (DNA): TGCAGCGTTGGGGCTAGCGGGGGGGCGGCAGATACGCAGTATTTT.

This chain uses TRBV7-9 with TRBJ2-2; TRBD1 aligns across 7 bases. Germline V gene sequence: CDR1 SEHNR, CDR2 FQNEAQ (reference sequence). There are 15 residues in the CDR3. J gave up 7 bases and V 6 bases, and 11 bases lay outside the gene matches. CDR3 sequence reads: CASSLPTGAGGELFF. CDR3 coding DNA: TGTGCCAGCAGTCTCCCTACAGGGGCGGGCGGGGAGCTGTTTTTT.

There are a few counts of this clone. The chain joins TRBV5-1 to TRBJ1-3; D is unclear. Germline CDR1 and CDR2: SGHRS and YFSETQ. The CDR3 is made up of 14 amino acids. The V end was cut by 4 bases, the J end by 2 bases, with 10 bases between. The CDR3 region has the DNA TGCGCCAGCAGCCCCCGTACGGCTGGAAACACCATATATTTT. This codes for CASSPRTAGNTIYF.

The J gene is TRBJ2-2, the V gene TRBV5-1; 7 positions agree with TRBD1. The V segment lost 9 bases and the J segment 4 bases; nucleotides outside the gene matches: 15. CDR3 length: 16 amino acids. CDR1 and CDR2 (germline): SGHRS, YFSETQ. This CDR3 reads CATSLTGKGVTGELFF. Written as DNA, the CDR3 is TGCGCCACCTCATTGACAGGGAAGGGAGTCACCGGGGAGCTGTTTTTT. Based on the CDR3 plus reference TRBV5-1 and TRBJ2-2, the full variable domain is KAGVTQTPRYLIKTRGQQVTLSCSPISGHRSVSWYQQTPGQGLQFLFEYFSETQRNKGNFPGRFSGRQFSNSRSEMNVSTLELGDSALYLCATSLTGKGVTGELFFGEGSRLTVL.

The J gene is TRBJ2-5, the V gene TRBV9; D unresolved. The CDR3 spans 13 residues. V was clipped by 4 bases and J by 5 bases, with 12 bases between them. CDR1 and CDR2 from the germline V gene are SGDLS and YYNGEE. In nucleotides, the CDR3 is TGTGCCAGCAGCTTTGGTCCCCAGGAGACCCAGTACTTC. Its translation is CASSFGPQETQYF.

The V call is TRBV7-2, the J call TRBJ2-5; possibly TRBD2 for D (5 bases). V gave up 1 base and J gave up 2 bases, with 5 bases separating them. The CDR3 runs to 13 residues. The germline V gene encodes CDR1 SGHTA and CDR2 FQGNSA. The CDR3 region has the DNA TGTGCCAGCAGCTTAGGAGGGCAAGAGACCCAGTACTTC. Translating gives CASSLGGQETQYF.

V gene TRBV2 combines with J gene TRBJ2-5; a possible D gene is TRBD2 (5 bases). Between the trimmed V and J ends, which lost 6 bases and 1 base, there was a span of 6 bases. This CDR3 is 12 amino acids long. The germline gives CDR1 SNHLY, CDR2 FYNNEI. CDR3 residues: CASRLVQETQYF. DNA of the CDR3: TGTGCCAGCAGACTAGTCCAAGAGACCCAGTACTTC.

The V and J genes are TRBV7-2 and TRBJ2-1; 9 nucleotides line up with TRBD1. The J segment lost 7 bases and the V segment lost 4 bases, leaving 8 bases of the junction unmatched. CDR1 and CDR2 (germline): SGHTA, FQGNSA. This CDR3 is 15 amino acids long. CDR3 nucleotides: TGTGCCAGCAGCTCCCCGGACAGGGGAGGGAATGAGCAGTTCTTC. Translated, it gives CASSSPDRGGNEQFF. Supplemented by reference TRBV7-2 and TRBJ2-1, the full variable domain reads GAGVSQSPSNKVTEKGKDVELRCDPISGHTALYWYRQSLGQGLEFLIYFQGNSAPDKSGLPSDRFSAERTGGSVSTLTIQRTQQEDSAVYLCASSSPDRGGNEQFFGPGTRLTVL.

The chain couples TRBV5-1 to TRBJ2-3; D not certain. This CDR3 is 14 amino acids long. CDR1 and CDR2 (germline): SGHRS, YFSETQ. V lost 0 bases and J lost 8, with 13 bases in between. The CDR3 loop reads CASSLGVDPGTQYF. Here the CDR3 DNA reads TGCGCCAGCAGCTTGGGGGTCGATCCAGGTACGCAGTATTTT.

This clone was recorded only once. CDR3 in DNA: TGTGCCAGTGTACCCGGTCAGGAGGGTCAGCCCCAGCATTTT. Its translation is CASVPGQEGQPQHF. The chain employs TRBV19 and TRBJ1-5, with D unclear. V dropped 8 bases and J dropped 6 bases, with 17 bases sitting between them. Per germline, CDR1 LNHDA and CDR2 SQIVND (reference sequence). The CDR3 length is 14 residues.

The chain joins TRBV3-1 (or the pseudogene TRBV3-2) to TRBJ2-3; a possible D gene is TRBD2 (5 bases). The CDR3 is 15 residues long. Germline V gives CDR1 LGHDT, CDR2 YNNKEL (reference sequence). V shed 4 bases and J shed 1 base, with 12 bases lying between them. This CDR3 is CASSRTRVGTDTQYF. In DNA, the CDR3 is TGTGCCAGCAGCCGCACTAGAGTCGGCACAGATACGCAGTATTTT.

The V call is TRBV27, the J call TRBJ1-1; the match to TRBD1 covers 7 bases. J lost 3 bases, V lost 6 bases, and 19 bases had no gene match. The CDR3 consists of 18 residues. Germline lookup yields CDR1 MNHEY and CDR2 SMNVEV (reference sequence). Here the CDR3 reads CASRNPARGRYRHTEAFF. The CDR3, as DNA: TGTGCCAGCAGGAACCCGGCGAGGGGGCGGTATAGGCACACTGAAGCTTTCTTT.

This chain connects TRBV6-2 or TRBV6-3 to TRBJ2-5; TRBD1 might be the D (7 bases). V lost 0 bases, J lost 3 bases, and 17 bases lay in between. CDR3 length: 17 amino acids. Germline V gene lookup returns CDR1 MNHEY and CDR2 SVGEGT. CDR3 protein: CASSYSIAGGGEETQYF. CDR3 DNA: TGTGCCAGCAGTTACTCGATTGCTGGAGGGGGCGAAGAGACCCAGTACTTC.

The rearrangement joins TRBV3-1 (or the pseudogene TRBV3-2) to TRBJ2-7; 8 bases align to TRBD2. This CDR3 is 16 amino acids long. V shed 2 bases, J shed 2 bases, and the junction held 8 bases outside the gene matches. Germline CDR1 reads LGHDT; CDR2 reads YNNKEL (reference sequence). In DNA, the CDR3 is TGTGCCAGCAGCCAATTAGTAGCGGGGAACACCTACGAGCAGTACTTC. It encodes CASSQLVAGNTYEQYF.

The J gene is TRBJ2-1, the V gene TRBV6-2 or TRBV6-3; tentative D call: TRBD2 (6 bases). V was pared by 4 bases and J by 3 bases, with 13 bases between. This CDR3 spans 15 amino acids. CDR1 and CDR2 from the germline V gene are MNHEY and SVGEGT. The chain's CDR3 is CASSSRTIIYNEQFF. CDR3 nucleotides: TGTGCCAGCAGTTCCCGGACTATAATCTACAATGAGCAGTTCTTC.

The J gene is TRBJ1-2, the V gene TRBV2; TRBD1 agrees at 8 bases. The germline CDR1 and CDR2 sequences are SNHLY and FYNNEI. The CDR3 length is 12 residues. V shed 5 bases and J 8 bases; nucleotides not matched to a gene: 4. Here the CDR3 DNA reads TGTGCCAGCAGTTCAACAGGGGGAGGCTACACCTTC. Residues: CASSSTGGGYTF.

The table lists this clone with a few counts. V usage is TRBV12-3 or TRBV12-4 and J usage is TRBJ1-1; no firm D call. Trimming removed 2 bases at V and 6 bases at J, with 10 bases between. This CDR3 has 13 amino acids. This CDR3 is CASSLSGLAEAFF. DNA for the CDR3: TGTGCCAGCAGTTTATCGGGGTTAGCTGAAGCTTTCTTT.